This record covers a single TCR beta chain. Antigen: not known. Use of 60 Vbeta and 13 Jbeta primers characterized the PCR. The protocol was immunoSEQ multiplex PCR, while the TCRdb copy is restricted to in-frame clones and leaves out a portion. In total, the table holds approximately 110,000 clones. The germline V gene has CDR1 SGHRS and CDR2 YFSETQ. Trimming removed 0 bases from V and 5 bases from J; junction bases left unmatched: 6. There are 17 residues in the CDR3. The sample comes from a study of cytomegalovirus exposure and HLA in healthy donors. Points from the study as a whole: Later analysis identified about 17,000 TCR beta sequences associated with HLA alleles, using a false discovery rate threshold of 0.05. Looking again later, the authors saw that most CMV-associated TCR beta chains seemed HLA-restricted. Cytomegalovirus-associated TCR beta chains were listed, numbering roughly 150.

The TCR was taken from a man aged 45 to 65 in good health and CMV-seronegative. Sequencing was done on a sample of PBMCs. V usage is TRBV5-1 and J usage is TRBJ2-1; TRBD2 matches at 12 bases. The CDR3 region is CASSLAHTSGGHNEQFF. CDR3 DNA: TGCGCCAGCAGCTTGGCCCATACTAGCGGGGGGCACAATGAGCAGTTCTTC. Using reference TRBV5-1 and TRBJ2-1 for the parts outside the CDR3, the full variable domain is KAGVTQTPRYLIKTRGQQVTLSCSPISGHRSVSWYQQTPGQGLQFLFEYFSETQRNKGNFPGRFSGRQFSNSRSEMNVSTLELGDSALYLCASSLAHTSGGHNEQFFGPGTRLTVL.